Listed below are T cell receptor beta chains from one sample, sequenced in a study of blood T cell repertoires in COVID-19. Method: immunoSEQ multiplex PCR; TCRdb's copy keeps in-frame clones and lacks some. The sample contains around 150,000 clones, 82% of which appear only once. The sample was peripheral blood. The origin of the receptors is a middle-aged woman with COVID-19, enrolled during active disease. Both conserved end residues are part of each CDR3. Fields, in order: clone size, V gene, D gene, J gene, CDR3 protein, CDR3 DNA. A D gene is named only where the DNA matches it firmly. Where a row states a size, it is once, few, many or the class of an expanded clone; other rows omit it.

clone size: .; V gene: TRBV18; D gene: .; J gene: TRBJ2-3; CDR3 protein: CASSNRDTYTDTQYF; CDR3 DNA: TGTGCCAGCTCAAACCGGGACACCTACACAGATACGCAGTATTTT
clone size: .; V gene: TRBV18; D gene: TRBD1; J gene: TRBJ1-2; CDR3 protein: CASSPNRDRGHGYTF; CDR3 DNA: TGTGCCAGCTCACCAAACCGGGACAGGGGGCATGGCTACACCTTC
clone size: .; V gene: TRBV3-1/TRBV3-2; D gene: .; J gene: TRBJ1-6; CDR3 protein: CASSLGSPGTYNSPLHF; CDR3 DNA: TGTGCCAGCAGCCTCGGGTCGCCGGGGACATATAATTCACCCCTCCACTTT
clone size: once; V gene: TRBV28; D gene: TRBD2; J gene: TRBJ2-3; CDR3 protein: CAGGSSGREADTQYF; CDR3 DNA: TGTGCCGGCGGCTCTAGCGGGAGGGAGGCAGATACGCAGTATTTT
clone size: .; V gene: TRBV7-7; D gene: .; J gene: TRBJ2-1; CDR3 protein: CASSQGGTTYNEQFF; CDR3 DNA: TGTGCTAGCAGCCAGGGAGGGACAACATACAATGAGCAGTTCTTC
clone size: .; V gene: TRBV24-1; D gene: TRBD1; J gene: TRBJ2-3; CDR3 protein: CATSDPGQGSTDTQYF; CDR3 DNA: TGTGCCACCAGTGACCCGGGACAGGGTAGCACAGATACGCAGTATTTT
clone size: .; V gene: TRBV2; D gene: .; J gene: TRBJ2-5; CDR3 protein: CASSEDRPQETQYF; CDR3 DNA: TGTGCCAGCAGTGAAGATCGTCCCCAAGAGACCCAGTACTTC
clone size: .; V gene: TRBV28; D gene: .; J gene: TRBJ2-1; CDR3 protein: CASSLGLVNEQFF; CDR3 DNA: TGTGCCAGCAGTTTAGGGCTCGTAAATGAGCAGTTCTTC
clone size: .; V gene: TRBV9; D gene: TRBD1; J gene: TRBJ1-1; CDR3 protein: CASSPRQGANTEAFF; CDR3 DNA: TGTGCCAGCAGCCCCCGACAGGGGGCGAACACTGAAGCTTTCTTT
clone size: few; V gene: TRBV2; D gene: TRBD1; J gene: TRBJ1-2; CDR3 protein: CASSLGQGVGGYTF; CDR3 DNA: TGTGCCAGCAGTCTCGGACAGGGGGTGGGTGGCTACACCTTC
clone size: .; V gene: TRBV7-2; D gene: .; J gene: TRBJ1-6; CDR3 protein: CASSLDHPSSYNSPLHF; CDR3 DNA: TGTGCCAGCAGCTTAGACCACCCGAGCTCCTATAATTCACCCCTCCACTTT
clone size: .; V gene: TRBV7-2; D gene: .; J gene: TRBJ2-7; CDR3 protein: CASSSPGERGFSYEQYF; CDR3 DNA: TGTGCCAGCAGCTCGCCCGGCGAGAGAGGGTTCTCCTACGAGCAGTACTTC
clone size: many; V gene: TRBV2; D gene: .; J gene: TRBJ1-1; CDR3 protein: CASSVKTASTEAFF; CDR3 DNA: TGTGCCAGCAGTGTTAAGACTGCCAGCACTGAAGCTTTCTTT
clone size: .; V gene: TRBV4-1; D gene: .; J gene: TRBJ2-7; CDR3 protein: CASSQDVVYEQYF; CDR3 DNA: TGCGCCAGCAGCCAAGATGTCGTCTACGAGCAGTACTTC
clone size: medium-sized; V gene: TRBV30; D gene: .; J gene: TRBJ2-3; CDR3 protein: CAWSVPQFTDTQYF; CDR3 DNA: TGTGCCTGGAGTGTACCCCAGTTCACAGATACGCAGTATTTT
clone size: .; V gene: TRBV2; D gene: .; J gene: TRBJ2-1; CDR3 protein: CASSDVVVSNEQFF; CDR3 DNA: TGTGCCAGCAGTGATGTGGTAGTTAGCAATGAGCAGTTCTTC
clone size: .; V gene: TRBV28; D gene: .; J gene: TRBJ1-2; CDR3 protein: CASSSTVISNYGYTF; CDR3 DNA: TGTGCCAGCAGTTCGACAGTGATCTCTAACTATGGCTACACCTTC
clone size: .; V gene: TRBV18; D gene: .; J gene: TRBJ2-7; CDR3 protein: CASSPNGLLSYEQYF; CDR3 DNA: TGTGCCAGCTCACCTAATGGCCTGCTCTCCTACGAGCAGTACTTC
clone size: .; V gene: TRBV6-5; D gene: .; J gene: TRBJ2-2; CDR3 protein: CASSPDRRDTGELFF; CDR3 DNA: TGTGCCAGCAGTCCTGACAGGCGAGACACCGGGGAGCTGTTTTTT
clone size: .; V gene: TRBV2; D gene: .; J gene: TRBJ1-6; CDR3 protein: CASSRSSYNSPLHF; CDR3 DNA: TGTGCCAGCAGCCGGAGCTCCTATAATTCACCCCTCCACTTT
clone size: .; V gene: TRBV6-5; D gene: .; J gene: TRBJ2-3; CDR3 protein: CATIGGWTDTQYF; CDR3 DNA: TGTGCCACCATTGGGGGGTGGACAGATACGCAGTATTTT
clone size: .; V gene: TRBV7-8; D gene: TRBD2; J gene: TRBJ2-7; CDR3 protein: CASSRAAGGASGQREQYF; CDR3 DNA: TGTGCCAGCAGCCGCGCAGCGGGGGGGGCTAGCGGACAAAGGGAGCAGTACTTC
clone size: .; V gene: TRBV5-4; D gene: .; J gene: TRBJ1-1; CDR3 protein: CASSEGGGRMNTEAFF; CDR3 DNA: TGTGCCAGCAGCGAAGGGGGGGGAAGAATGAACACTGAAGCTTTCTTT
clone size: .; V gene: TRBV3-1/TRBV3-2; D gene: TRBD1; J gene: TRBJ2-5; CDR3 protein: CASSQPQGARETQYF; CDR3 DNA: TGTGCCAGCAGCCAGCCACAGGGGGCGCGGGAGACCCAGTACTTC
clone size: .; V gene: TRBV5-4; D gene: .; J gene: TRBJ2-3; CDR3 protein: CASSLDLGGTDTQYF; CDR3 DNA: TGTGCCAGCAGCTTGGATTTGGGCGGCACAGATACGCAGTATTTT
clone size: .; V gene: TRBV20-1; D gene: .; J gene: TRBJ2-3; CDR3 protein: CSASESVNTQYF; CDR3 DNA: TGCAGTGCTAGTGAGTCGGTGAATACGCAGTATTTT